Described below is a single T cell receptor (beta chain) sequence and its context. Its antigen is still unknown. PCR amplification relied on 60 Vbeta primers (plus 13 Jbeta primers). Assay used: immunoSEQ multiplex PCR; TCRdb lists only in-frame clones, some missing. The profile covers 90,000 to 100,000 clones, with 77% appearing a single time and roughly 4.5% taken by the ten largest. This record belongs to a study of cytomegalovirus exposure and HLA in healthy donors. General study results and limits: HLA alleles were associated with 17,000 or so TCR beta sequences in a later analysis at 0.05 false discovery rate. Cytomegalovirus status, reportedly, was diagnosed with high specificity and sensitivity by the classifier.

The germline V gene encodes CDR1 GTSNPN and CDR2 SVGIG (reference sequence). The CDR3 contains 17 residues. J gave up 4 bases and V 1 base, and 6 bases lay outside the gene matches. Sequencing input: PBMCs. The chain has TRBV30 and TRBJ2-2; TRBD2 agrees at 13 bases. The receptor's source is a woman between 35 and 50 years old in good health and CMV-seronegative. The CDR3 is CAWSELAGGSGTGELFF. CDR3 in DNA: TGTGCCTGGAGTGAACTAGCGGGGGGGTCGGGCACCGGGGAGCTGTTTTTT.